These 27 T cell receptor beta chains were sequenced from one sample in a study of T cell responses to AZD1222 COVID-19 vaccine. Using immunoSEQ multiplex PCR, the repertoire was profiled, and TCRdb retains in-frame clones only, with some absent. Found here are under 140,000 clones, roughly 90% of them singletons; the top ten hold more than 1.5%. This specimen consisted of peripheral blood, obtained on day 0 of AZD1222 vaccination. The receptors come from an adult in good health.

V gene TRBV25-1 combines with J gene TRBJ1-5; D unclear. Germline assignment: CDR1 MGHDK and CDR2 SYGVNS. This CDR3 comprises 14 residues. The V end lost 4 bases, the J end lost 0 bases, and 7 bases lay between the germline ends. CDR3 DNA sequence: TGTGCCAGCAGTGTAGGAGATAGCAATCAGCCCCAGCATTTT. Translating it yields CASSVGDSNQPQHF.

Only a few counts were recorded for this clone. This rearrangement joins TRBV29-1 to TRBJ2-7; D is possibly TRBD2 (5 bases). Trimming stripped 5 bases from V and 6 bases from J, with 20 bases between. Germline V gives CDR1 SQVTM, CDR2 ANQGSEA. CDR3 size: 14 residues. The DNA for the CDR3 is TGCAGCGTTCAGCCAAGAGGCGGGTCGGCCGAGCAGTACTTC. Translating gives CSVQPRGGSAEQYF.

The chain couples TRBV27 to TRBJ2-7, with 9 bases lining up with TRBD1. The germline CDR1 and CDR2 sequences are MNHEY and SMNVEV (reference sequence). This CDR3 contains 15 residues. V was clipped by 6 bases and J by 2 bases; unmatched bases: 8. The chain's CDR3 is CASRSGTGNPYEQYF. In nucleotides, the CDR3 is TGTGCCAGCAGGAGCGGGACAGGGAACCCCTACGAGCAGTACTTC.

This clone appeared a few times. V and J are TRBV4-1 and TRBJ2-3; the match to TRBD1 covers 10 bases. Germline values: CDR1 MGHRA, CDR2 YSYEKL. This CDR3 contains 18 residues. The J segment lost 1 base and the V segment lost 1 base, leaving 8 bases of the junction unmatched. The CDR3 reads CASSQVLVGTGGTDTQYF. The CDR3 nucleotides are TGCGCCAGCAGCCAAGTGTTAGTTGGGACAGGGGGCACAGATACGCAGTATTTT.

The V and J genes are TRBV9 and TRBJ2-1; TRBD1 is a possible D gene (6 bases). CDR3 size: 14 residues. CDR1 and CDR2 from the germline V gene are SGDLS and YYNGEE. Trimming shortened V by 3 bases and J by 9 bases, and 16 bases separated the two germline ends. This chain's CDR3 is CASSEHRVGGEQFF. CDR3 sequence (DNA): TGTGCCAGCAGCGAACACAGGGTAGGGGGTGAGCAGTTCTTC.

The chain is built from TRBV7-8 and TRBJ1-4; D remains ambiguous. This CDR3 has 14 amino acids. V was trimmed by 3 bases and J by 0 bases, leaving 5 bases between them. Germline CDR1 and CDR2: SGHVS and FQNEAQ. Written as DNA, the CDR3 is TGTGCCAGCAGCTTCCTATCAACTAATGAAAAACTGTTTTTT. Translation: CASSFLSTNEKLFF.

The chain has TRBV7-9 and TRBJ1-1; possible D gene TRBD1, 5 bases. V lost 8 bases to trimming and J lost 1 base, with 11 bases between them. The CDR3 spans 13 residues. Germline V gene lookup returns CDR1 SEHNR and CDR2 FQNEAQ (reference sequence). CDR3 amino acids: CASGLGRNTEAFF. The CDR3, as DNA: TGTGCCAGCGGATTGGGGCGGAACACTGAAGCTTTCTTT.

The chain recombines TRBV19 with TRBJ2-6; no clear D gene. The CDR3 contains 15 residues. Trimming pared 7 bases from V and 0 bases from J, leaving 10 bases between. In germline, CDR1 is LNHDA, CDR2 SQIVND (reference sequence). The CDR3 bases are TGTGCCAGTAAACGCCTGGACTCTGGGGCCAACGTCCTGACTTTC. Amino acid sequence: CASKRLDSGANVLTF. The whole variable domain, remainder taken from reference TRBV19 and TRBJ2-6, is DGGITQSPKYLFRKEGQNVTLSCEQNLNHDAMYWYRQDPGQGLRLIYYSQIVNDFQKGDIAEGYSVSREKKESFPLTVTSAQKNPTAFYLCASKRLDSGANVLTFGAGSRLTVL.

Sample share makes this clone large. The rearrangement links TRBV11-3 to TRBJ2-3; 10 bases agree with TRBD1. V gave up 5 bases and J gave up 3 bases; unmatched junction bases: 8. Germline values: CDR1 SGHNT, CDR2 YENEEA. The CDR3 spans 16 residues. The CDR3 DNA is TGTGCCAGCAGCGAAAGGACAGGGGGGAGGACAGATACGCAGTATTTT. It specifies CASSERTGGRTDTQYF.

The CDR3 sequence: CASSYIPVSYNEQFF. CDR3 nucleotides: TGTGCCAGCAGTTACATACCCGTCTCCTACAATGAGCAGTTCTTC. This chain links TRBV6-5 with TRBJ2-1; no definite D call. CDR3 length equals 15 residues. Germline CDR1 reads MNHEY; CDR2 reads SVGAGI. Trimming cost V 2 bases and J 0 bases, with 8 bases left between them.

The rearrangement uses TRBV27 and TRBJ2-7, with D perhaps TRBD1 (6 bases). The CDR3 is 14 amino acids. Germline V CDR1 and CDR2: MNHEY, SMNVEV (reference sequence). With 5 bases removed from V and 3 bases from J, the gap between germline ends came to 14 bases. In DNA form, the CDR3 reads TGTGCCAGCAGTGCCGGGACAAGGGACTACGAGCAGTACTTC. The encoded protein is CASSAGTRDYEQYF.

This rearrangement joins TRBV2 to TRBJ1-5, with a weak D call TRBD1 (5 bases). The V end lost 8 bases, the J end lost 5 bases, and 25 bases lay between the germline ends. The germline V gene encodes CDR1 SNHLY and CDR2 FYNNEI. The CDR3 contains 17 residues. The CDR3 DNA reads as TGTGCCAGCTCCTCCACGCGACAGCAGAGCCCGTATCAGCCCCAGCATTTT. It encodes CASSSTRQQSPYQPQHF.

The gene calls are TRBV7-9 and TRBJ1-4; possibly TRBD1 for D (5 bases). Germline V gene sequence: CDR1 SEHNR, CDR2 FQNEAQ (reference sequence). This CDR3 contains 15 residues. Trimming stripped 2 bases from V and 11 bases from J, with 18 bases between. The DNA for the CDR3 is TGTGCCAGCAGCTTAAGCGGGACTCCCTTTCGGAAACTGTTTTTT. This gives the protein CASSLSGTPFRKLFF.

The chain is built from TRBV7-6 and TRBJ1-1, with 7 bases lining up with TRBD1. Germline V gives CDR1 SGHVS, CDR2 FNYEAQ. This CDR3 spans 17 amino acids. V lost 1 base, J lost 4 bases, and 12 bases stayed unmatched. The chain's CDR3 is CASSLVGGLTGVTEAFF. The CDR3 DNA follows: TGTGCCAGCAGCTTAGTGGGGGGGTTAACAGGGGTCACTGAAGCTTTCTTT.

Notes on this clone: A read error may produce the germline difference seen at one junction end. The chain combines TRBV14 with TRBJ1-2, with TRBD1 matching over 7 bases. This CDR3 is built from 15 residues. Germline-derived CDR1 and CDR2 are SGHDN and FVKESK. CDR3 nucleotides: TGTGCCAGCAGCCAAGATGGGGGACAGTATCTCCGAGCCTCCTTC. This sequence encodes CASSQDGGQYLRASF. Drawing the rest from reference TRBV14 and TRBJ1-2, the complete variable domain is EAGVTQFPSHSVIEKGQTVTLRCDPISGHDNLYWYRRVMGKEIKFLLHFVKESKQDESGMPNNRFLAERTGGTYSTLKVQPAELEDSGVYFCASSQDGGQYLRASFGSGTRLTVV.

This clone showed up many times. CDR3 in amino acids: CASTRGGTSGSLARYEQYF. The CDR3 DNA reads as TGTGCCAGCACCCGGGGTGGGACTAGCGGGTCACTCGCTCGCTACGAGCAGTACTTC. This chain links TRBV5-4 with TRBJ2-7, with 12 positions matching TRBD2. This CDR3 comprises 19 residues. V was pared by 6 bases and J by 3 bases, with 19 bases of the junction left unmatched. Germline V lookup: CDR1 SGHNT, CDR2 YYREEE (reference sequence).

This clone has just one count. This rearrangement joins TRBV6-5 to TRBJ1-6; no reliable D call. This CDR3 region has 14 residues. With 5 bases removed from V and 7 bases from J, the gap between germline ends came to 12 bases. Germline loops: CDR1 MNHEY, CDR2 SVGAGI. This chain's CDR3 is CASSHPTVNSPLHF. The CDR3 DNA sequence: TGTGCCAGCAGTCATCCAACAGTGAATTCACCCCTCCACTTT.

In DNA form, the CDR3 reads TGTGCCAGCAGCCCGGGGAGGGCCAACACCGGGGAGCTGTTTTTT. Protein: CASSPGRANTGELFF. V is TRBV7-9 and J is TRBJ2-2; the match to TRBD2 covers 7 bases. Germline CDR1 is SEHNR and CDR2 is FQNEAQ (reference sequence). Losses at the gene ends were 5 bases for V and 2 bases for J; bases not matched to a gene: 5. This CDR3 comprises 15 residues. The variable domain in full, completed from reference TRBV7-9 and TRBJ2-2, reads DTGVSQNPRHKITKRGQNVTFRCDPISEHNRLYWYRQTLGQGPEFLTYFQNEAQLEKSRLLSDRFSAERPKGSFSTLEIQRTEQGDSAMYLCASSPGRANTGELFFGEGSRLTVL.

The V and J genes are TRBV19 and TRBJ1-1, with unresolved D. Germline assignment: CDR1 LNHDA and CDR2 SQIVND (reference sequence). V lost 8 bases and J 3 bases, leaving 10 bases between the germline ends. The CDR3 length is 12 residues. The CDR3 is CASQATHTEAFF. The CDR3 DNA sequence: TGTGCCAGTCAAGCAACGCACACTGAAGCTTTCTTT.

The V and J genes are TRBV6-5 and TRBJ1-1, with D perhaps matching TRBD1 (6 bases). Germline lookup yields CDR1 MNHEY and CDR2 SVGAGI. Trimming left V 4 bases short and J 4 bases short, with 10 bases between. CDR3 length: 13 amino acids. The CDR3 DNA sequence: TGTGCCAGCAGTTTACAGGGACGCACTGAAGCTTTCTTT. It yields the protein CASSLQGRTEAFF.

This clone has a handful of counts. The chain couples TRBV5-6 to TRBJ1-1; 7 bases are shared with TRBD1. Germline CDR1 and CDR2: SGHDT and YYEEEE. CDR3 size: 13 residues. V lost 7 bases to trimming and J lost 2 bases; unmatched junction nucleotides: 5. CDR3 coding DNA: TGTGCCAGCCGGACAGGCCCAAACACTGAAGCTTTCTTT. It yields the protein CASRTGPNTEAFF.

The V call is TRBV20-1, the J call TRBJ1-1, with D hard to call. Germline V gives CDR1 DFQATT, CDR2 SNEGSKA (reference sequence). This CDR3 spans 13 amino acids. The ends were cut back, 3 bases at V and 0 bases at J, with 8 bases in the middle. The CDR3 spells CSASRGVNTEAFF. CDR3 nucleotide sequence: TGCAGTGCTAGTCGGGGAGTGAACACTGAAGCTTTCTTT.

This clone came up once. This rearrangement joins TRBV19 to TRBJ2-7; the match to TRBD1 covers 7 bases. The trim removed 8 bases at V and 3 bases at J, leaving 4 bases unmatched. CDR1 is LNHDA and CDR2 is SQIVND in the germline V gene (reference sequence). This CDR3 spans 12 amino acids. Here the CDR3 reads CASRDSYYEQYF. The CDR3 nucleotides are TGTGCCAGTCGGGACAGCTACTACGAGCAGTACTTC.

The chain links TRBV24-1 to TRBJ1-2, with D maybe TRBD1 (6 bases). V gave up 7 bases and J gave up 0 bases, with 11 bases separating them. Germline V CDR1 and CDR2: KGHDR, SFDVKD. This CDR3 has 14 amino acids. The CDR3 protein is CATRDSGTNYGYTF. The CDR3 DNA reads TGTGCCACCAGGGACAGCGGGACTAACTATGGCTACACCTTC.

V usage is TRBV18 and J usage is TRBJ2-7; D uncertain. V was clipped by 3 bases and J by 2 bases, with 8 bases between them. The germline CDR1 and CDR2 sequences are KGHSH and LQKENI. This CDR3 spans 13 amino acids. The DNA for the CDR3 is TGTGCCAGCTCACCCGTTAAAACCTACGAGCAGTACTTC. Its translation is CASSPVKTYEQYF.

This clone came up once. J is TRBJ1-2 and V is TRBV6-4, with D perhaps matching TRBD1 (5 bases). V was clipped by 2 bases and J by 2 bases, with 21 bases between them. CDR1 is MRHNA and CDR2 is SNTAGT in the germline V gene. This CDR3 contains 18 residues. This CDR3 is CASSDGWQGVEGNYGYTF. The CDR3 DNA reads as TGTGCCAGCAGTGACGGGTGGCAGGGAGTTGAGGGAAACTATGGCTACACCTTC.

This rearrangement joins TRBV2 to TRBJ2-5; 7 bases align to TRBD2. Per the germline V gene, CDR1 is SNHLY and CDR2 is FYNNEI. The V and J ends lost 6 bases and 5 bases, in that order; junction bases with no gene match: 0. This CDR3 contains 11 residues. CDR3 DNA sequence: TGTGCCAGCAGGCGGGAGGAGACCCAGTACTTC. Amino acid sequence: CASRREETQYF.